This T cell receptor beta chain stems from a study of T-cell reconstitution after alpha-beta-depleted transplantation in children. The CDR3 extends over 13 amino acids. With 4 bases removed from V and 0 bases from J, the gap between germline ends came to 10 bases. Per germline, CDR1 SQVTM and CDR2 ANQGSEA. Molecular barcoding with unique molecular identifiers was used for the TCRbeta library. TCRdb itself ran the PCR reads through MiXCR, one entry per CDR3 protein. This repertoire shows about 690,000 distinct CDR3 sequences, around 16% found once; its top ten account for 1.1%. This clonotype has at least ten counts.

This clonotype was obtained from a human donor who donated a stem cell graft to a child with acute myeloid leukemia. The sample here was PBMCs from the stem cell graft donor, taken from the stem cell graft. The gene calls are TRBV29-1 and TRBJ2-7; D is undetermined. The CDR3: CSVVAENSYEQYF. The CDR3 DNA reads TGCAGCGTTGTGGCCGAGAACTCCTACGAGCAGTACTTC.